Each of the 15 T cell receptor beta chains below was sequenced from the same sample in a study of T cell repertoires in cytomegalovirus infection. TCRdb independently ran MiXCR on the reads; one entry per CDR3 protein. Among around 260,000 distinct CDR3 sequences, over 8% were seen once, and the ten largest hold approximately 15%. Sequencing used PBMCs. These receptors were obtained from a human donor in good health (CMV status not recorded). Some clones in this sample may be carry-over from other donors' samples.

This clonotype was seen more than once but under ten times. The chain is built from TRBV6-2 or TRBV6-3 and TRBJ2-1, with TRBD2 matching over 14 bases. The germline CDR1 and CDR2 sequences are MNHEY and SVGEGT. After removal of 7 bases from V and 0 bases from J, the junction contained 11 bases not matched to a gene. This CDR3 contains 19 residues. CDR3 protein: CASTSSGLAGAASYNEQFF. The CDR3 nucleotides are TGTGCCAGCACGAGTTCGGGACTAGCGGGGGCTGCCTCCTACAATGAGCAGTTCTTC.

The table lists this clonotype with a few counts. The chain employs TRBV5-1 and TRBJ2-1, with 7 bases that match TRBD2. V dropped 3 bases and J dropped 4; count of bases not matched to a gene: 1. The CDR3 is 13 residues long. CDR1 is SGHRS, CDR2 YFSETQ, per germline. This chain's CDR3 is CASSWGGYNEQFF. The CDR3 coding sequence is TGCGCCAGCAGCTGGGGGGGTTACAATGAGCAGTTCTTC. Using reference TRBV5-1 and TRBJ2-1 for the parts outside the CDR3, the full variable domain is KAGVTQTPRYLIKTRGQQVTLSCSPISGHRSVSWYQQTPGQGLQFLFEYFSETQRNKGNFPGRFSGRQFSNSRSEMNVSTLELGDSALYLCASSWGGYNEQFFGPGTRLTVL.

This clonotype was seen ten or more times. This sequence joins TRBV28 and TRBJ2-2; tentatively, D is TRBD1 (5 bases). There are 15 residues in the CDR3. Trimming took off 8 bases at V and 1 base at J, with 14 bases between the two ends. The germline gives CDR1 MDHEN, CDR2 SYDVKM. CDR3: CASCSGQLNTGELFF. Here the CDR3 DNA reads TGTGCCAGCTGCTCCGGACAACTGAACACCGGGGAGCTGTTTTTT.

This clonotype came up many times. The chain joins TRBV7-2 to TRBJ1-5; 9 bases are a match to TRBD1. J lost 4 bases, V lost 0 bases, and 10 bases had no gene match. Germline CDR1 is SGHTA and CDR2 is FQGNSA. This CDR3 has 18 residues. The CDR3 protein is CASSLALDRGWPNQPQHF. CDR3 nucleotides: TGTGCCAGCAGCTTAGCGCTAGACAGGGGGTGGCCAAATCAGCCCCAGCATTTT. The entire variable domain, with the rest obtained from reference TRBV7-2 and TRBJ1-5, is as follows: GAGVSQSPSNKVTEKGKDVELRCDPISGHTALYWYRQSLGQGLEFLIYFQGNSAPDKSGLPSDRFSAERTGGSVSTLTIQRTQQEDSAVYLCASSLALDRGWPNQPQHFGDGTRLSIL.

This clonotype was counted ten times or more. The gene calls are TRBV7-2 and TRBJ1-5, with D possibly being TRBD1 (5 bases). Looked up from germline, CDR1 is SGHTA and CDR2 is FQGNSA. Trimming cost V 2 bases and J 3 bases, with 8 bases left between them. The CDR3 totals 14 residues. Here the CDR3 reads CASSLRGTNQPQHF. Here the CDR3 DNA reads TGTGCCAGCAGCTTACGCGGGACCAATCAGCCCCAGCATTTT.

The sample holds many counts of this clonotype. The V and J genes are TRBV4-2 and TRBJ2-2; 11 nucleotides line up with TRBD2. This CDR3 region has 17 residues. Germline assignment: CDR1 LGHNA and CDR2 YNFKEQ. Losses at the gene ends were 1 base for V and 5 bases for J; bases not matched to a gene: 6. CDR3 protein: CASSQAGLAGGTGELFF. As DNA, the CDR3 is TGTGCCAGCAGCCAAGCTGGACTAGCGGGCGGGACCGGGGAGCTGTTTTTT.

This clonotype was picked up many times. This rearrangement joins TRBV10-3 to TRBJ2-7, with D possibly being TRBD1 or TRBD2 (5 bases each). Trimming removed 0 bases at V and 0 bases at J, with 12 bases between. Germline V gene sequence: CDR1 ENHRY, CDR2 SYGVKD. CDR3 length: 16 amino acids. The CDR3 sequence is CAISESSAGASYEQYF. DNA of the CDR3: TGTGCCATCAGTGAGTCGAGTGCCGGGGCCTCCTACGAGCAGTACTTC.

This clonotype was seen a few times. The J gene is TRBJ1-1, the V gene TRBV20-1; D call uncertain. Germline V CDR1 and CDR2: DFQATT, SNEGSKA (reference sequence). The CDR3 is made up of 15 amino acids. The ends were cut back, 8 bases at V and 1 base at J, with 20 bases in the middle. CDR3 sequence (DNA): TGCAGTCCCCAGCTAGGAGGGCAAGGGAACACTGAAGCTTTCTTT. This encodes CSPQLGGQGNTEAFF.

This clonotype was picked up many times. The chain is built from TRBV7-2 and TRBJ2-1; 10 positions match TRBD2. Unmatched junction bases numbered 12, after V lost 7 bases and J lost 6 bases. CDR1 SGHTA and CDR2 FQGNSA come from the germline V gene. This CDR3 is built from 16 residues. The CDR3 protein is CASTKSGTSVRNEQFF. DNA for the CDR3: TGTGCCAGCACCAAAAGTGGGACTAGCGTACGCAATGAGCAGTTCTTC.

The J gene is TRBJ2-1, the V gene TRBV20-1; 8 bases agree with TRBD1. V lost 0 bases, J lost 6 bases, and 7 bases stayed unmatched. This CDR3 contains 15 residues. Germline V CDR1 and CDR2: DFQATT, SNEGSKA (reference sequence). The CDR3, as DNA: TGCAGTGCTAGAGATGGGCAGGGGGCGCCCAATGAGCAGTTCTTC. Its protein product is CSARDGQGAPNEQFF.

This clonotype was observed many times. The chain is built from TRBV7-3 and TRBJ2-1; D possibly corresponds to TRBD2 (6 bases). CDR1 is SGHTA and CDR2 is FQGTGA in the germline V gene. The ends were cut back, 6 bases at V and 0 bases at J, with 12 bases in the middle. This CDR3 has 15 residues. The CDR3 DNA sequence: TGTGCCAGCAGTTTGGGGCGGGACTCCTACAATGAGCAGTTCTTC. This gives the protein CASSLGRDSYNEQFF.

This clonotype was counted many times. This chain connects TRBV2 to TRBJ1-3; D is unclear. V lost 5 bases and J lost 4, with 15 bases in between. The CDR3 is 15 residues long. Per the germline V gene, CDR1 is SNHLY and CDR2 is FYNNEI. DNA for the CDR3: TGTGCCAGCAGTAAGGACTCTCGAGAGGGAAACACCATATATTTT. It codes for CASSKDSREGNTIYF.

At least ten counts were recorded for this clonotype. The chain links TRBV27 to TRBJ2-7, with 9 bases lining up with TRBD1. The CDR3 has 12 residues. Germline V gene lookup returns CDR1 MNHEY and CDR2 SMNVEV (reference sequence). The V segment lost 6 bases and the J segment 6 bases; nucleotides outside the gene matches: 3. CDR3 bases: TGTGCCAGCAGCCGGGACAGGGTCGAGCAGTACTTC. Translation gives CASSRDRVEQYF.

The chain joins TRBV7-2 to TRBJ2-1; D ambiguous. Germline values: CDR1 SGHTA, CDR2 FQGNSA. This CDR3 spans 14 amino acids. V lost 5 bases, J lost 6 bases, and 14 bases lay in between. The DNA for the CDR3 is TGTGCCAGCAGCCCCCCCCCCGACTTCAATGAGCAGTTCTTC. This encodes CASSPPPDFNEQFF.

The sample holds a few counts of this clonotype. The chain employs TRBV10-3 and TRBJ2-6; D may be TRBD1 (5 bases). This CDR3 is 15 amino acids long. The V gene lost 4 bases and the J gene lost 0 bases, with 7 bases spanning the gap. In germline, CDR1 is ENHRY, CDR2 SYGVKD. DNA of the CDR3: TGTGCCATCAGTGGGGGCGACTCTGGGGCCAACGTCCTGACTTTC. Its protein is CAISGGDSGANVLTF.